This T cell receptor (beta chain) derives from a study of blood T cell repertoires in COVID-19. TCRdb's copy holds only in-frame clones and misses some; the assay was immunoSEQ multiplex PCR. The sample has under 150,000 clones; 88% are singletons. This clone appeared a few times. The CDR3 is made up of 14 amino acids. Deletions cut 6 bases from V and 6 bases from J, with 17 bases between. In germline, CDR1 is MDHEN, CDR2 SYDVKM. The TCR comes from a human donor in a cohort sampled during active COVID-19. Sequencing was done on a sample of peripheral blood. The chain uses TRBV28 and TRBJ1-2; TRBD1 is a possible D gene (6 bases). CDR3 sequence reads: CASSRLTGRDGYTF. CDR3 sequence (DNA): TGTGCCAGCAGCCGGTTAACAGGGAGAGATGGCTACACCTTC.